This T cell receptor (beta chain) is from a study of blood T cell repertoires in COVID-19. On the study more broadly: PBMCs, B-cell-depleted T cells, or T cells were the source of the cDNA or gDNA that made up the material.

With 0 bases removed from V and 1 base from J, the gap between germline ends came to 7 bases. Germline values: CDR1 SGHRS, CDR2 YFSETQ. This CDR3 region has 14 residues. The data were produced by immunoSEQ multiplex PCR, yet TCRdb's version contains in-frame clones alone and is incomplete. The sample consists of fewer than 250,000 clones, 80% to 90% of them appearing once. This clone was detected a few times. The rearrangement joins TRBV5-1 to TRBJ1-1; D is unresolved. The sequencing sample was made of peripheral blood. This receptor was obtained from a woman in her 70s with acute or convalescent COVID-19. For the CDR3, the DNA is TGCGCCAGCAGCTTGGCGGAGTGGAACACTGAAGCTTTCTTT. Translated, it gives CASSLAEWNTEAFF.